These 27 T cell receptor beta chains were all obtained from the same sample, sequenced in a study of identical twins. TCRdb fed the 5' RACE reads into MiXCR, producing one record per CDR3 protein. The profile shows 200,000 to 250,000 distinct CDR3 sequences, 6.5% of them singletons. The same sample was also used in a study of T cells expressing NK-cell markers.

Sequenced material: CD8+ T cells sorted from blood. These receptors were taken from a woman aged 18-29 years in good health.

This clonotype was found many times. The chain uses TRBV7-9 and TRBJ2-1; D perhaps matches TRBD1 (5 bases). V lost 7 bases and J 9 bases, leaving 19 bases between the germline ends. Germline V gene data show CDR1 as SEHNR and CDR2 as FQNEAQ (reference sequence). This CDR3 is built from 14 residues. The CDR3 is CASTQGLLYFEQFF. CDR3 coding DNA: TGTGCCAGCACGCAGGGTCTTCTTTATTTTGAGCAGTTCTTC.

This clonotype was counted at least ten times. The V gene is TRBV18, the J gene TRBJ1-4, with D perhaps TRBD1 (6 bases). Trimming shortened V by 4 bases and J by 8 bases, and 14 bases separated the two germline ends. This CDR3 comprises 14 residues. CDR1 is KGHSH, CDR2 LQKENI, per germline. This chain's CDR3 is CASSRTAAGEKLFF. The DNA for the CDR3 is TGTGCCAGCTCACGGACAGCCGCGGGAGAAAAACTGTTTTTT.

CDR3 amino acids: CASSLGLAGGSSSYNEQFF. CDR3 nucleotides: TGTGCCAGCAGTTTAGGACTAGCGGGGGGCTCGAGCTCCTACAATGAGCAGTTCTTC. The chain recombines TRBV27 with TRBJ2-1; TRBD2 matches 14 bases. Germline values: CDR1 MNHEY, CDR2 SMNVEV (reference sequence). After removal of 2 bases from V and 0 bases from J, the junction contained 6 bases not matched to a gene. This CDR3 has 19 residues.

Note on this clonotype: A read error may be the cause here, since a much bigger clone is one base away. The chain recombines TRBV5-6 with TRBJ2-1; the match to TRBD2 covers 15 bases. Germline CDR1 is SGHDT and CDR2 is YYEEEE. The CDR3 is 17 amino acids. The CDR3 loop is CTSSLGLAGGSYNEQFF. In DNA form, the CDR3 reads TGTACCAGCAGCTTGGGACTAGCGGGAGGCTCCTACAATGAGCAGTTCTTC.

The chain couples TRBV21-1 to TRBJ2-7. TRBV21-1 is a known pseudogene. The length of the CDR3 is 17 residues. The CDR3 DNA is TGTGCCAGCAGTTCCCATTTTCGAGGAGGAGAGTCCTACGAGCAGTACTTC. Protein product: CASSSHFRGGESYEQYF.

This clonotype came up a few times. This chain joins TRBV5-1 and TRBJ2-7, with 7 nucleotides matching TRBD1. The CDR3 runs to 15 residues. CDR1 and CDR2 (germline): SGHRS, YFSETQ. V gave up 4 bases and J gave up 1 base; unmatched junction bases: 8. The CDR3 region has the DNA TGCGCCAGCAGCCCTAAGGGGGCCCCATCCTACGAGCAGTACTTC. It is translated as CASSPKGAPSYEQYF.

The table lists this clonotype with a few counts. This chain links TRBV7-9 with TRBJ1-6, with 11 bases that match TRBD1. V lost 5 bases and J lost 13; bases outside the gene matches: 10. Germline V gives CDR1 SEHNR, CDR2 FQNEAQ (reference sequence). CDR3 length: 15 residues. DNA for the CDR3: TGTGCCAGCAGCCCCTGGGACAGGGGGGGGTCTCCCCTCCACTTT. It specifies CASSPWDRGGSPLHF. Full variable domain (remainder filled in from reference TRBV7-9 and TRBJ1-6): DTGVSQNPRHKITKRGQNVTFRCDPISEHNRLYWYRQTLGQGPEFLTYFQNEAQLEKSRLLSDRFSAERPKGSFSTLEIQRTEQGDSAMYLCASSPWDRGGSPLHFGNGTRLTVT.

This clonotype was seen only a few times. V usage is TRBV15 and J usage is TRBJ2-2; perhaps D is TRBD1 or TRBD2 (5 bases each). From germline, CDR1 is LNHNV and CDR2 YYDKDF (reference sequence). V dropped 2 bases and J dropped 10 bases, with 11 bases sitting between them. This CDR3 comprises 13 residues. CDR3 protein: CATSRQGDKELFF. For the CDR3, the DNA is TGTGCCACCAGCAGACAGGGAGATAAGGAGCTGTTTTTT.

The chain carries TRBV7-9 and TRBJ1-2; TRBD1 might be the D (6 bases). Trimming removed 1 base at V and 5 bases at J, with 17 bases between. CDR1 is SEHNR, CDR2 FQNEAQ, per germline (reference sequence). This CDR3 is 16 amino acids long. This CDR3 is CASSLEGGSLGYGYTF. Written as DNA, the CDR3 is TGTGCCAGCAGCTTAGAGGGGGGCTCTCTCGGGTATGGCTACACCTTC. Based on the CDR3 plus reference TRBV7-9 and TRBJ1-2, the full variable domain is DTGVSQNPRHKITKRGQNVTFRCDPISEHNRLYWYRQTLGQGPEFLTYFQNEAQLEKSRLLSDRFSAERPKGSFSTLEIQRTEQGDSAMYLCASSLEGGSLGYGYTFGSGTRLTVV.

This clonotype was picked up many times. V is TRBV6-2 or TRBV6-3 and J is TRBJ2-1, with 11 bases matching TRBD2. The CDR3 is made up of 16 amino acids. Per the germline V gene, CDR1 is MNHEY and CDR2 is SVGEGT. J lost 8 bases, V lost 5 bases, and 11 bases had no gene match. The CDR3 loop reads CASSPGTSGGGYEQFF. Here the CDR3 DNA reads TGTGCCAGCAGTCCCGGGACTAGCGGAGGGGGATATGAGCAGTTCTTC.

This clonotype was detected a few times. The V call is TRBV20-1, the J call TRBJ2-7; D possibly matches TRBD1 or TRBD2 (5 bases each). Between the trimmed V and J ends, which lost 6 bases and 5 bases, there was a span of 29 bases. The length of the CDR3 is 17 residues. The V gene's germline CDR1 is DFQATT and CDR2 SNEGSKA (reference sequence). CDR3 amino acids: CSAVPPLTPGRANEQYF. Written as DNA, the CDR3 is TGCAGTGCCGTCCCTCCTCTGACGCCGGGACGCGCTAACGAGCAGTACTTC.

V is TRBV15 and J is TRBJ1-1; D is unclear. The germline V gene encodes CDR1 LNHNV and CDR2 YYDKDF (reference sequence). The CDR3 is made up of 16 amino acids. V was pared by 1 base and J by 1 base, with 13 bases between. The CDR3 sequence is CATSRGQGWGNTEAFF. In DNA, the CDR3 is TGTGCCACCAGCAGAGGCCAAGGGTGGGGGAACACTGAAGCTTTCTTT. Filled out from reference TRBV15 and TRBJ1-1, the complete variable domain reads DAMVIQNPRYQVTQFGKPVTLSCSQTLNHNVMYWYQQKSSQAPKLLFHYYDKDFNNEADTPDNFQSRRPNTSFCFLDIRSPGLGDTAMYLCATSRGQGWGNTEAFFGQGTRLTVV.

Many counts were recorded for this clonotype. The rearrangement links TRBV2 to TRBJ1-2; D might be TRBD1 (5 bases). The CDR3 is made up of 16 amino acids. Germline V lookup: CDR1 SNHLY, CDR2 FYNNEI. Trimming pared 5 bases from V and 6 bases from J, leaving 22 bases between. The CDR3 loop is CASSWDESGGLDGYTF. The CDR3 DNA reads TGTGCCAGCAGTTGGGACGAGTCCGGGGGACTTGATGGCTACACCTTC.

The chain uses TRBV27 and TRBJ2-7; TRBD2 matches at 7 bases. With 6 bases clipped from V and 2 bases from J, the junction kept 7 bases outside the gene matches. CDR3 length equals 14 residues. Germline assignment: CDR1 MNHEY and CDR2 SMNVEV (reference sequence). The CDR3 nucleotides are TGTGCCAGCAGCGGCGGGGGTCGGACCTACGAGCAGTACTTC. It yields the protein CASSGGGRTYEQYF.

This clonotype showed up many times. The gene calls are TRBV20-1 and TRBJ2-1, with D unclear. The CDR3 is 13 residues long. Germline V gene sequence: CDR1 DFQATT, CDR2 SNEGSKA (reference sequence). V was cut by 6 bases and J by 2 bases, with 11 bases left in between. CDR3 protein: CSAEPTAYNEQFF. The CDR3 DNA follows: TGCAGTGCGGAACCGACGGCCTACAATGAGCAGTTCTTC.

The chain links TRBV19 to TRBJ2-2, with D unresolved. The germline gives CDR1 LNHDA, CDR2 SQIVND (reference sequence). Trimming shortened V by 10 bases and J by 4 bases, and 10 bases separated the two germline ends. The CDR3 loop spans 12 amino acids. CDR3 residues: CAILGLTGELFF. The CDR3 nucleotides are TGTGCCATTTTAGGGCTCACCGGGGAGCTGTTTTTT.

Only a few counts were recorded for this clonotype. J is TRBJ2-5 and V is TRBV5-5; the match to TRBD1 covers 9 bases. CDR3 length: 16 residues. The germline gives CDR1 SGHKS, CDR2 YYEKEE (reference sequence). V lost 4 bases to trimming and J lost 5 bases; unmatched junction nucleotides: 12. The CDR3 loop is CASSPYDRGVAETQYF. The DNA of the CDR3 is TGTGCCAGCAGCCCCTACGACAGGGGGGTTGCGGAGACCCAGTACTTC.

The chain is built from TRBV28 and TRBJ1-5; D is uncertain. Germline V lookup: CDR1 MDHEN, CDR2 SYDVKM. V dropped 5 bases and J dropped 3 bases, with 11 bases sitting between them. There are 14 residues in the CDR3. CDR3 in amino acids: CASSPSLYNQPQHF. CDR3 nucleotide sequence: TGTGCCAGCAGTCCCTCCTTATACAATCAGCCCCAGCATTTT.

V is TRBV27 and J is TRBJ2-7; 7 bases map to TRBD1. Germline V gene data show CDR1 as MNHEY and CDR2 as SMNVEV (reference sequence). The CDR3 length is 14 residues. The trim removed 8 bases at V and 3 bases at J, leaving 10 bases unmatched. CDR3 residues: CASSPLQGIYEQYF. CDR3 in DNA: TGTGCCAGCTCACCCCTACAGGGGATCTACGAGCAGTACTTC.

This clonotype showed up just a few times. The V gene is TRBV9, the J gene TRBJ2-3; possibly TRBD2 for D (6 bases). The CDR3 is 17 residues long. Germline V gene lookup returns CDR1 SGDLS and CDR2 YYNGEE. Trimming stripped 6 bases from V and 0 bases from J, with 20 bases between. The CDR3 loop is CASTSGGSGASTDTQYF. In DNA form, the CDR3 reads TGTGCCAGCACCTCCGGGGGTAGCGGAGCTAGCACAGATACGCAGTATTTT.

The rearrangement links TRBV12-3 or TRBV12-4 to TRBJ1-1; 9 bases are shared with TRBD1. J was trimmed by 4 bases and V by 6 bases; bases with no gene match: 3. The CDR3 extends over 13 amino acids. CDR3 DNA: TGTGCCAGCAGGACGACAGGGGGCACTGAAGCTTTCTTT. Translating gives CASRTTGGTEAFF.

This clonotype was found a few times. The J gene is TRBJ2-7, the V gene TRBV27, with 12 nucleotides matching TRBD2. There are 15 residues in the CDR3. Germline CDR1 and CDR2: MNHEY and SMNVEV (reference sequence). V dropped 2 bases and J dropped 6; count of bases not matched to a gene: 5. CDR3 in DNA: TGTGCCAGCAGTTTACTAGCGGGAGGGCCATCCGAGCAGTACTTC. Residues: CASSLLAGGPSEQYF.

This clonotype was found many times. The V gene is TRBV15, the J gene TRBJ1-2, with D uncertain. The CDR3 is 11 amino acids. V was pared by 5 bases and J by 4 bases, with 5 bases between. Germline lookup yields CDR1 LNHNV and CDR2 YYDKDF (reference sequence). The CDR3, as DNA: TGTGCCACCAGCGGCGTCTATGGCTACACCTTC. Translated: CATSGVYGYTF.

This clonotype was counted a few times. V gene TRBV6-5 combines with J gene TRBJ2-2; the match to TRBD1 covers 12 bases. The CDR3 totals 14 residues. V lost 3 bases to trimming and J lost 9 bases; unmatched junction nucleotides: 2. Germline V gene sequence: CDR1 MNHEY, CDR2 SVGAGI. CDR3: CASSYGTGGRELFF. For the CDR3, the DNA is TGTGCCAGCAGTTATGGGACAGGGGGCCGGGAGCTGTTTTTT.

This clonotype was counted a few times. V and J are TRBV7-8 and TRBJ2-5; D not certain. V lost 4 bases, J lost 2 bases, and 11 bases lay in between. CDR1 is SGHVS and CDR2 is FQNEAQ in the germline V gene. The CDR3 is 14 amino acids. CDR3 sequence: CASSSVVLQETQYF. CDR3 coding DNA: TGTGCCAGCAGCTCGGTCGTGTTGCAAGAGACCCAGTACTTC.

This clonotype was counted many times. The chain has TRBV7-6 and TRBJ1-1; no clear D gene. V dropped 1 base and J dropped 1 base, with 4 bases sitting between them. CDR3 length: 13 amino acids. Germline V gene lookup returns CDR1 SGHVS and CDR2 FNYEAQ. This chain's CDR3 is CASSLEANTEAFF. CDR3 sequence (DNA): TGTGCCAGCAGCTTAGAGGCGAACACTGAAGCTTTCTTT.

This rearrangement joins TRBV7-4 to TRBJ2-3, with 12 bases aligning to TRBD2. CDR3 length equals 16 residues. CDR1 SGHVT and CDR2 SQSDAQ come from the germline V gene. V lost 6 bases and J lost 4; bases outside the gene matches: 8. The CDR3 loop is CASRRGTSGYPDTQYF. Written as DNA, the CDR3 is TGTGCCAGCAGGCGAGGGACTAGCGGGTACCCAGATACGCAGTATTTT.